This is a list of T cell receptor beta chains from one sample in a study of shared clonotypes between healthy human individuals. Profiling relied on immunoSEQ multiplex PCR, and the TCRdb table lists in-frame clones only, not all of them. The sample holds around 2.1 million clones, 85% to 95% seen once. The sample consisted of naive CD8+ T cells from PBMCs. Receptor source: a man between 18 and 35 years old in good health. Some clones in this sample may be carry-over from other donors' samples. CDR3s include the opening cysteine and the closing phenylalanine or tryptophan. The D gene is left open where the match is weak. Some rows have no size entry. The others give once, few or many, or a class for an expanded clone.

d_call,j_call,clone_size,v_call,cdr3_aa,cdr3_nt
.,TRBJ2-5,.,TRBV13,CASRGTKETQYF,TGTGCCAGCCGGGGCACCAAAGAGACCCAGTACTTC
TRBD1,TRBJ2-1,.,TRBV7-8,CASSWPGQKYNEQFF,TGTGCCAGCAGCTGGCCGGGACAGAAGTACAATGAGCAGTTCTTC
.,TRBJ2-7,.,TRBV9,CASSVGGKDEQYF,TGTGCCAGCAGCGTAGGGGGCAAGGACGAGCAGTACTTC
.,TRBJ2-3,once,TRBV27,CASSNLGTQDTQYF,TGTGCCAGCAGTAACCTGGGAACACAAGATACGCAGTATTTT
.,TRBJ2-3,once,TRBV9,CASSITDRPSTDTQYF,TGTGCCAGCAGCATAACAGACAGGCCTAGCACAGATACGCAGTATTTT
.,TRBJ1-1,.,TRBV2,CASTHGSLNTEAFF,TGTGCCAGCACTCATGGCAGCTTGAACACTGAAGCTTTCTTT
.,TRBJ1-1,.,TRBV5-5,CASSLRGADTEAFF,TGTGCCAGCAGCTTAAGGGGCGCGGATACTGAAGCTTTCTTT
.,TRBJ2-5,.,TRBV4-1,CASSPEWASPRETQYF,TGCGCCAGCAGCCCAGAGTGGGCTAGTCCGCGAGAGACCCAGTACTTC
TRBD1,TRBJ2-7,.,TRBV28,CASSFLGDSFYEQYF,TGTGCCAGCAGTTTCCTGGGGGACAGTTTCTACGAGCAGTACTTC
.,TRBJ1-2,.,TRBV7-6,CASSLTERTVEGYTF,TGTGCCAGCAGCCTCACCGAACGGACAGTTGAAGGCTACACCTTC
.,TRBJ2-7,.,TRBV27,CASRLKEPYEQYF,TGTGCCAGCAGACTAAAGGAACCCTACGAGCAGTACTTC
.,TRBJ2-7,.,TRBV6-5,CASSPFPRDEQYF,TGTGCCAGCAGCCCATTCCCAAGGGACGAGCAGTACTTC
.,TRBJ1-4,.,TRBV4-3,CASSQDLGEATNEKLFF,TGCGCCAGCAGCCAAGATCTGGGAGAAGCAACTAATGAAAAACTGTTTTTT